Listed here are 15 T cell receptor beta chains from one sample, sequenced in a study of blood T cells in healthy people across ages. Through a sample-barcoded 5' primer and a J-beta primer mix, a second PCR was run for 7 to 11 cycles. TCRdb reprocessed the 5' RACE reads via MiXCR and lists one record per CDR3 protein. The data show some 790,000 distinct CDR3 sequences, roughly 26% seen once. What was sequenced was blood. These receptors all stem from a woman at least 80 years old in good health.

Turning to this clonotype: Possible read error: a much larger clone is one base away. CDR3 residues: CAIRESSGPYGYTF. CDR3 bases: TGTGCCATCAGGGAGTCCTCGGGTCCCTATGGCTACACCTTC. The V gene is TRBV10-3, the J gene TRBJ1-2; D call uncertain. CDR3 length: 14 amino acids. CDR1 is ENHRY, CDR2 SYGVKD, per germline.

This clonotype showed up just a few times. The CDR3, as DNA: TGTGCCAGCAGTCGGGACTCTTGGGATACGCAGTATTTT. Protein sequence: CASSRDSWDTQYF. The chain combines TRBV7-6 with TRBJ2-3; D might be TRBD2 (6 bases). The CDR3 covers 13 residues. Trimming pared 6 bases from V and 6 bases from J, leaving 13 bases between. Germline V CDR1 and CDR2: SGHVS, FNYEAQ.

The chain employs TRBV10-3 and TRBJ1-2; D is undetermined. Germline loops: CDR1 ENHRY, CDR2 SYGVKD. V was trimmed by 2 bases and J by 1 base, leaving 5 bases between them. The CDR3 spans 13 residues. In DNA form, the CDR3 reads TGTGCCATCAGTGAGGAAGTTAACTATGGCTACACCTTC. Translating it yields CAISEEVNYGYTF.

This clonotype was observed at least ten times. The CDR3 DNA follows: TGTGCCAGCAGTTACTCCCCCACGGATACGCAGTATTTT. It specifies CASSYSPTDTQYF. The rearrangement links TRBV6-2 or TRBV6-3 to TRBJ2-3; no reliable D call. V lost 0 bases and J lost 6, with 7 bases in between. The CDR3 has 13 amino acids. CDR1 MNHEY and CDR2 SVGEGT come from the germline V gene.

The table lists this clonotype with many counts. V gene TRBV4-3 combines with J gene TRBJ1-2; perhaps TRBD1 as D (5 bases). Germline values: CDR1 LGHNA, CDR2 YSLEER. This CDR3 comprises 15 residues. The V end lost 0 bases, the J end lost 4 bases, and 12 bases lay between the germline ends. Written as DNA, the CDR3 is TGCGCCAGCAGCCAAGATACTACAGGCCTCTATGGCTACACCTTC. This codes for CASSQDTTGLYGYTF.

This clonotype was recorded many times. The chain links TRBV20-1 to TRBJ2-1; TRBD2 matches 7 bases. With 6 bases clipped from V and 7 bases from J, the junction kept 9 bases outside the gene matches. There are 13 residues in the CDR3. The V gene's germline CDR1 is DFQATT and CDR2 SNEGSKA (reference sequence). The CDR3 sequence: CSARTRSGNEQFF. The CDR3 bases are TGCAGTGCCAGGACTAGGTCAGGTAATGAGCAGTTCTTC.

This clonotype was seen repeatedly, ten times or more. V and J are TRBV2 and TRBJ2-2; no firm D call. Trimming stripped 7 bases from V and 4 bases from J, with 13 bases between. The CDR3 loop spans 14 amino acids. The germline gives CDR1 SNHLY, CDR2 FYNNEI. In DNA, the CDR3 is TGTGCCAGCATAGAGAATCCGGGCACCGGGGAGCTGTTTTTT. Translation gives CASIENPGTGELFF. The full variable domain, completed using reference TRBV2 and TRBJ2-2, is EPEVTQTPSHQVTQMGQEVILRCVPISNHLYFYWYRQILGQKVEFLVSFYNNEISEKSEIFDDQFSVERPDGSNFTLKIRSTKLEDSAMYFCASIENPGTGELFFGEGSRLTVL.

Note on this clonotype: Since a much larger clone is just one base distant, this may be a read error. The gene calls are TRBV6-6 and TRBJ2-3; 10 bases map to TRBD2. The junction had 9 bases not matched to a gene; V was cut back by 11 bases and J by 1 base. The CDR3 runs 15 residues. Germline values: CDR1 MNHNY, CDR2 SVGAGI (reference sequence). CDR3 DNA sequence: TGTGCCGGCACGTTAGCGGGGGGCGGCACAGATACGCAGTATTTT. Translating it yields CAGTLAGGGTDTQYF.

In this sample, this clonotype turned up many times. This chain connects TRBV12-3 or TRBV12-4 to TRBJ1-1; possibly TRBD1 for D (5 bases). The CDR3 contains 16 residues. Trimming shortened V by 0 bases and J by 0 bases, and 11 bases separated the two germline ends. This CDR3 is CASSLAGGRMNTEAFF. CDR3 sequence (DNA): TGTGCCAGCAGTTTAGCGGGGGGGAGGATGAACACTGAAGCTTTCTTT.

This clonotype occurred many times. J is TRBJ2-3 and V is TRBV7-9; TRBD1 agrees at 7 bases. The germline CDR1 and CDR2 sequences are SEHNR and FQNEAQ (reference sequence). The trim removed 5 bases at V and 2 bases at J, leaving 7 bases unmatched. CDR3 length: 15 amino acids. Written as DNA, the CDR3 is TGTGCCAGCAGCCCTCAGACAGGGCCCACAGATACGCAGTATTTT. Amino acids: CASSPQTGPTDTQYF.

This clonotype has a handful of counts. V is TRBV11-2 and J is TRBJ2-1; D ambiguous. Germline-derived CDR1 and CDR2 are SGHAT and FQNNGV. CDR3 size: 15 residues. Trimming took off 5 bases at V and 10 bases at J, with 21 bases between the two ends. The CDR3 loop is CASSKLTEKTYEQFF. The DNA of the CDR3 is TGTGCCAGCAGCAAACTCACGGAAAAGACCTACGAGCAGTTCTTC. The entire variable domain, with the rest obtained from reference TRBV11-2 and TRBJ2-1, is as follows: EAGVAQSPRYKIIEKRQSVAFWCNPISGHATLYWYQQILGQGPKLLIQFQNNGVVDDSQLPKDRFSAERLKGVDSTLKIQPAKLEDSAVYLCASSKLTEKTYEQFFGPGTRLTVL.

This clonotype showed up many times. The CDR3 DNA reads as TGTGCCAGCAGCTTAGTTGGACGGGGGATCCAAGAGACCCAGTACTTC. It yields the protein CASSLVGRGIQETQYF. This rearrangement joins TRBV7-2 to TRBJ2-5; a possible D gene is TRBD2 (6 bases). Looked up from germline, CDR1 is SGHTA and CDR2 is FQGNSA. The CDR3 spans 16 residues. Trimming shortened V by 1 base and J by 1 base, and 13 bases separated the two germline ends.

The chain employs TRBV6-2 or TRBV6-3 and TRBJ2-1; D is possibly TRBD1 (6 bases). The J call is uncertain, as TRBJ2-7 better fits the DNA end. Per the germline V gene, CDR1 is MNHEY and CDR2 is SVGEGT. This CDR3 has 14 amino acids. The CDR3 is CASSFTGPYNEQYF. CDR3 DNA: TGTGCCAGCAGTTTTACAGGGCCATACAATGAGCAGTACTTC.

The V and J genes are TRBV28 and TRBJ1-2, with 9 bases lining up with TRBD1. Per the germline V gene, CDR1 is MDHEN and CDR2 is SYDVKM. The CDR3 spans 12 residues. The ends lost 7 bases at V and 5 bases at J; junction bases unmatched: 2. Here the CDR3 reads CASKTGGYGYTF. In nucleotides, the CDR3 is TGTGCCAGCAAGACAGGGGGTTATGGCTACACCTTC.

This clonotype was counted ten times or more. The V and J genes are TRBV6-5 and TRBJ2-1; 8 nucleotides match TRBD2. The CDR3 runs 12 residues. In germline, CDR1 is MNHEY, CDR2 SVGAGI. V lost 5 bases, J lost 12 bases, and 6 bases stayed unmatched. The CDR3: CASSPPGGAQFF. In nucleotides, the CDR3 is TGTGCCAGCAGTCCCCCGGGGGGGGCGCAGTTCTTC.